This T cell receptor beta chain was documented in a study of PD-1 blockade in classical Hodgkin lymphoma (dated by TCRdb to about 2020). Some background on the complete study: Nivolumab dosing was 3 mg/kg intravenously every 2 weeks, continuing until either disease progression or unacceptable toxicity. To define a peripheral blood immune signature of response to PD-1 blockade in classical Hodgkin lymphoma, the study combined TCR beta sequencing with CyTOF.

With regard to this clone: The clone's antigen remains unknown. The record has no base qualities; no much larger clone is one base away.

Ends trimmed: V by 4 bases, J by 2 bases; bases unmatched to a gene: 4. Taken from cysteine to phenylalanine, the CDR3 has 15 residues. The retained sequence is limited to the CDR3, 45 bases, with the frame set at the first base. The germline V gene (reference sequence) specifies MNHNY as CDR1 and SVGAGI as CDR2. Broad study findings and their caveats: Patients starting nivolumab less than 1 year after ASCT had lower diversity and were excluded from later analyses to avoid confounding by immune reconstitution. CD4+ but not CD8+ TCR diversity rose significantly by C4D1 (p=0.0027 vs p=0.16), most apparent in complete responders (p=0.02). The study was restricted to a single clinical trial cohort, and the causes of repertoire differences, possibly disease activity or prior therapy, were left undefined. Newly diagnosed patients were reported to have lower baseline TCR diversity than healthy donors, and relapsed/refractory patients were reported to have lower baseline TCR diversity still. Trial patients achieving complete response had baseline diversity similar to newly diagnosed patients, whereas partial responders and progressors had significantly lower diversity.

Taken with the paper, the label for time point translates to: cycle 4 day 1 (C4D1), after five to seven weeks of nivolumab. All trial patients had relapsed after autologous stem cell transplantation, with cohorts A, B and C differing in prior brentuximab vedotin exposure. CD4+ T cells were purified from thawed PBMCs by magnetic negative selection with a Miltenyi CD4+ T cell isolation kit. The trial cohort comprised some 60 patients with relapsed/refractory classical Hodgkin lymphoma whose best overall responses were complete response, partial response or progressive disease. In the multi-cohort phase II CheckMate 205 trial, trial patients received single-agent nivolumab. Best overall response was determined by an independent review committee according to the 2007 International Working Group response criteria. PBMCs from the trial were collected at three points: immediately before nivolumab initiation (C1D1), and during therapy at cycle 2 day 1 and cycle 4 day 1. Peripheral blood was collected in 8 mL Vacutainer Cell Preparation Tubes, from which PBMCs were isolated by centrifugation and then cryopreserved. Purified CD4+ and CD8+ fractions were prepared only for cases in which an additional PBMC sample was available. Magnetically labelled cells were depleted on LS columns in a quadroMACS separator, and the flow-through was collected as the purified fraction.

The Qiagen DNeasy kit was used to extract genomic DNA both from unsorted PBMCs and from the negatively selected CD4+ and CD8+ fractions. TCR beta CDR3 regions were subjected to amplification by immunoSEQ multiplex PCR with primers that anneal to V and J segments. Amplification bias was minimized using a synthetic immune receptor repertoire, and residual bias was removed computationally after sequencing. The study's processing was this. Custom Python scripts were used to quantify repertoire diversity as the Shannon entropy index. Unsorted, CD4+ and CD8+ repertoires were examined separately, except in combined analyses, for which CD4+ and CD8+ sequences were merged in silico. Clonal expansion was defined as a frequency increase of at least 2-fold after treatment compared with C1D1, and clones undetected at baseline were assigned a pseudocount of 0.5. Clones with 0 or 1 copy at C1D1 were defined as singleton clones, while clones with 2 or more copies were defined as non-singleton clones. By matching protein sequences in sorted samples from the same patient, clones expanded in unsorted samples were annotated as CD4+, CD8+ or unknown. Wilcoxon tests on paired samples were used to test changes in diversity from C1D1 to C4D1. Held by TCRdb, this immuneACCESS table contains in-frame sequences only and omits some clones. Under half of the omission traces to an unresolved V gene where checked; the cause of the rest is unknown. V and J calls plus clone size are reproduced from that table; the DNA served to infer D and trimming. Across this sample there are 25,000 to 30,000 clones, with approximately 79% seen only once. The ten largest clonotypes hold roughly 0.52% of the sample.

The V gene is TRBV6-6 and the J gene is TRBJ2-7; 11 nucleotides in the junction match TRBD2. Sequences were derived from CD4+ T cells from blood, sampled before the fourth cycle of nivolumab. This clonotype was obtained from a human donor with classical Hodgkin lymphoma. The DNA reads TGTGCCAGCAGTTCCGGACTAGCGGGCACCTACGAGCAGTACTTC. Its product reads: CASSSGLAGTYEQYF.